These T cell receptor beta chains were read from a single sample in a study of blood T cell repertoires in COVID-19. Method: immunoSEQ multiplex PCR; TCRdb's copy keeps in-frame clones and lacks some. The sample shows hundreds of thousands of clones, about 87% of them seen only once. Source material: PBMCs or T cells enriched from blood (not recorded which). These receptors were collected from a woman aged 30 to 39 with acute COVID-19. Both conserved end residues are part of each CDR3. The D gene is left open where the match is weak. Clone size appears in some rows only: once, few, many, or a class for an expanded clone.

TGTGCCAGCAGCCAAGTTAGCAGCGGGGGCACAGATACGCAGTATTTT | CASSQVSSGGTDTQYF | . | TRBJ2-3 | TRBV3-1/TRBV3-2 | TRBD2
TGCGCCAGCAGCATAACAGGGGGCCCGCCAGATACGCAGTATTTT | CASSITGGPPDTQYF | . | TRBJ2-3 | TRBV5-1 | TRBD1
TGTGCCAGCAGTTTATCGTTAGGCCCCGCGGGGGGTTTAAGGAATTCACCCCTCCACTTT | CASSLSLGPAGGLRNSPLHF | once | TRBJ1-6 | TRBV27 | .
TGTGCCAGAACAAGACAGGGCCACGAAGGAACTGAAGCTTTCTTT | CARTRQGHEGTEAFF | . | TRBJ1-1 | TRBV19 | TRBD1
TGCGCCAGCAGACAGGGACAGACGGGGCCTGAAGCTTTCTTT | CASRQGQTGPEAFF | . | TRBJ1-1 | TRBV5-1 | TRBD1
TGCGCCAGCAGTGACGAGAGGTATTCACCCCTCCACTTT | CASSDERYSPLHF | . | TRBJ1-6 | TRBV10-1 | .
TGTGCCAGCAGTTTTAACCGGGGAGCCCCATTCGCTTTCTTT | CASSFNRGAPFAFF | . | TRBJ1-1 | TRBV27 | .
TGTGCCAGCAGGCTAGGAGGGTCTAATGAAAAACTGTTTTTT | CASRLGGSNEKLFF | . | TRBJ1-4 | TRBV6-5 | .
TGTGCCAGCAGTGATTGGATGGAGAGTGAAGCTTTCTTT | CASSDWMESEAFF | . | TRBJ1-1 | TRBV6-1 | .
TGTGCCAGCACCCTTGGCCTCCCGGGAAACACCATATATTTT | CASTLGLPGNTIYF | . | TRBJ1-3 | TRBV3-1/TRBV3-2 | .
TGTGCCACCAGCAGAGCCCTTGAGGGACAGGGGGCGCGTACTGAAGCTTTCTTT | CATSRALEGQGARTEAFF | . | TRBJ1-1 | TRBV15 | TRBD1
TGTGCCAGTAGTAAAGCCGACAGGTGGAACACTGAAGCTTTCTTT | CASSKADRWNTEAFF | . | TRBJ1-1 | TRBV19 | .
TGTGCCACCAGCCCCGCGAACACCGGGGAGCTGTTTTTT | CATSPANTGELFF | . | TRBJ2-2 | TRBV24-1 | .
TGCGCCAGCAGCATTACAGGGCCCTTAAACACTGAAGCTTTCTTT | CASSITGPLNTEAFF | few | TRBJ1-1 | TRBV5-1 | .
TGCGCCAGCAGCTTGCTTGGGACAGACCCCTACAATGAGCAGTTCTTC | CASSLLGTDPYNEQFF | . | TRBJ2-1 | TRBV5-1 | TRBD1
TGCGCCAGCAGCCAATCGTGGGGGGACAGCGCATACGAGCAGTACTTC | CASSQSWGDSAYEQYF | . | TRBJ2-7 | TRBV4-3 | .
TGTGCCAGCAGCCTCGGGACAGGGGTAACTGAAGCTTTCTTT | CASSLGTGVTEAFF | . | TRBJ1-1 | TRBV6-5 | TRBD1
TGCGCCAGCAGCCAAGATCAGCGGGGCCACAATGAGCAGTTCTTC | CASSQDQRGHNEQFF | . | TRBJ2-1 | TRBV4-1 | TRBD2
TGTGCTAGTGGCGGGGTGGCGGGAGCAGCTTTCTTT | CASGGVAGAAFF | . | TRBJ1-1 | TRBV12-5 | .
TGCGCCAGCAGCAACCGCCCCCGACAGGGGGCTATTGGCGAGCAGTACTTC | CASSNRPRQGAIGEQYF | . | TRBJ2-7 | TRBV4-1 | TRBD1
TGTGCCAGCAGTTCACGACAGGGTAGGAATCAGCCCCAGCATTTT | CASSSRQGRNQPQHF | . | TRBJ1-5 | TRBV27 | TRBD1
TGTGCCAGCAGCGTTAGAGCTAGCGAGGCCCAAGAGACCCAGTACTTC | CASSVRASEAQETQYF | . | TRBJ2-5 | TRBV9 | .
TGTGCCAGCAGCATCGGGACTAGCCTCACATACAATGAGCAGTTCTTC | CASSIGTSLTYNEQFF | few | TRBJ2-1 | TRBV5-4 | TRBD2
TGCGCCAGCAGAGGCGGGACGGACGGCGGCACCATATATTTT | CASRGGTDGGTIYF | . | TRBJ1-3 | TRBV5-1 | .
TGCGCCAGCAGCATCGGGATTGCCTACAATGAGCAGTTCTTC | CASSIGIAYNEQFF | . | TRBJ2-1 | TRBV5-1 | .
TGTGCCAGCAGTCCACCGCAGGGGAAGGCTTTCTTT | CASSPPQGKAFF | . | TRBJ1-1 | TRBV27 | .
TGTGCCAGTAGTATAGGAGACAGGGAGATGGGTGGCTACACCTTC | CASSIGDREMGGYTF | . | TRBJ1-2 | TRBV19 | TRBD1
TGTGCCAGTAGTGGACAGGGATTTGAAAAACTGTTTTTT | CASSGQGFEKLFF | . | TRBJ1-4 | TRBV19 | TRBD1
TGTGCCAGCAGCCTAGAAGAGCAAGAGACCCAGTACTTC | CASSLEEQETQYF | . | TRBJ2-5 | TRBV12-3/TRBV12-4 | .